This paragraph reports one TCR beta chain. Its antigen remains undetermined. Base quality data are lacking; no much larger clone is found one base away. This same CDR3 is encoded by further DNA sequences in the sample. The junction carries 5 bases between V and J, which are trimmed by 0 bases and 4 bases respectively. Reading from cysteine to phenylalanine, the CDR3 counts 13 amino acids. CDR3 DNA is the only sequence kept; it has 39 bases, read in frame from the first base. CDR1 and CDR2 are read off the germline V gene as SGHRS and YFSETQ. The source of the sample is a study of OX40 agonist ivuxolimab in advanced cancers. About the study as a whole: Ivuxolimab was an agonistic, fully human IgG2 monoclonal antibody directed against OX40 (CD134), a costimulatory receptor. Intravenous ivuxolimab was administered to patients every 2 weeks at six dose levels: 0.01, 0.1, 0.3, 1.5, 3 and 10 mg/kg. Of the 50 to 55 patients in dose escalation, 19 had hepatocellular carcinoma, about 15 had melanoma, 9 had renal cell carcinoma and 9 had head and neck cancer. The dose-escalation cohort was roughly 83% male with a mean age of about 54 years, ranging from 23 to 79. Prior anti-PD-1, anti-PD-L1 or anti-CTLA-4 therapy was permitted, and checkpoint inhibitors had been received by under 50% of dose-escalation patients. Partial responses occurred in three dose-escalation patients: two with cutaneous melanoma and one with hepatocellular carcinoma. Peripheral TCRbeta sequencing was intended to test whether TCR sequence diversity was altered and clonal T-cell expansion was caused by ivuxolimab. The monotherapy dose-escalation portion (N ≈ 50 patients) of the phase I ivuxolimab trial is reported in the paper. What the study reported, not specific to this receptor: On average, CD8+ T cells showed more expanded clones than CD4+ T cells after ivuxolimab. In the 0.1-3.0 mg/kg groups, partial responders were among the patients with the lowest normalized peripheral clonal expansion, particularly in CD8+ T cells. Low levels of normalized T-cell clonal expansion were also seen in some patients who did not respond. The antigen specificity of the clonally expanded peripheral T cells was not determined. At doses of 0.1 to 3.0 mg/kg, clonal expansion of both CD4+ and CD8+ blood T cells was observed from baseline to week 6.

To sequence the TCRbeta CDR3 region, genomic DNA was isolated from the sorted cells. The immunoSEQ Assay was used to sequence the TCRbeta CDR3 regions. The clones in this table, taken by TCRdb from immuneACCESS, are in-frame only. Not every clone is retained; where verified, under half of the shortfall comes from an unresolved V gene, and the cause of the rest is unknown. This sample holds tens of thousands of clones; less than 85% were observed only once. The ten top clones hold roughly 28% of the sample. The trial excluded patients who had a history of autoimmune disease or who were on systemic immunosuppression. Peripheral blood for TCR sequencing was collected from all dose cohorts at baseline, on cycle 4 day 1, and on cycle 7 day 1. Samples came from an open-label, multicenter, first-in-human phase I dose-escalation trial of ivuxolimab. Adults with locally advanced or metastatic melanoma, renal cell, hepatocellular, or head and neck squamous cell carcinoma were enrolled in the trial. CD4+ and CD8+ T cells were sorted separately from peripheral blood before TCR sequencing.

The receptor's source is an adult with an advanced solid tumor such as melanoma, head and neck, liver or kidney cancer. Rearrangement joined TRBV5-1 to TRBJ1-5; the D gene assignment is ambiguous. Sequenced material: CD4+ or CD8+ T cells sorted from blood, taken in a trial of the OX40 agonist ivuxolimab. The nucleotide sequence reads as follows: TGCGCCAGCAGCTTGGGCAGTAATCAGCCCCAGCATTTT. The translation is CASSLGSNQPQHF. Beyond the CDR3, the reference TRBV5-1 and TRBJ1-5 genes provide the residues; the full variable domain reads: KAGVTQTPRYLIKTRGQQVTLSCSPISGHRSVSWYQQTPGQGLQFLFEYFSETQRNKGNFPGRFSGRQFSNSRSEMNVSTLELGDSALYLCASSLGSNQPQHFGDGTRLSIL.